This note documents a single TCR beta chain sequence. The primer mix had 60 Vbeta and 13 Jbeta primers. Method: immunoSEQ multiplex PCR; TCRdb's copy keeps in-frame clones and lacks some. This table holds approximately 150,000 clones, 70% to 80% found once. Each donor was nominally healthy when sampled (though unrecorded immune exposures were likely). This sample was included in a study of cytomegalovirus exposure and HLA in healthy donors. This receptor was identified in a man aged 60 to 75 in good health and CMV-seronegative. The sequencing sample was made of PBMCs.

CDR3 loop: CASSRGQGIEKLFF. DNA for the CDR3: TGTGCCAGTAGCAGGGGACAGGGGATTGAAAAACTGTTTTTT. The chain is built from TRBV19 and TRBJ1-4; the match to TRBD1 covers 10 bases. Per the germline V gene, CDR1 is LNHDA and CDR2 is SQIVND (reference sequence). The length of the CDR3 is 14 residues. Losses at the gene ends were 6 bases for V and 7 bases for J; bases not matched to a gene: 5.